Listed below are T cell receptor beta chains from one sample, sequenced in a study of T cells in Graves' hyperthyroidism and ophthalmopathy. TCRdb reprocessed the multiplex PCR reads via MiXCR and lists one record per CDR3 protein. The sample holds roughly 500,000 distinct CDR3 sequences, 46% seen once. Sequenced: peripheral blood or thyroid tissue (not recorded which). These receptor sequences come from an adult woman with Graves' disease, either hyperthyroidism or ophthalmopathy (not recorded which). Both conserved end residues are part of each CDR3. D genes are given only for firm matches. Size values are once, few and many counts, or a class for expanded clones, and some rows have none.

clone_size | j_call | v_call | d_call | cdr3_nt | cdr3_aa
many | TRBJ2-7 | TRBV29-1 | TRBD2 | TGCAGCGTGCAAGCGGGAGTTAACGAGCAGTACTTC | CSVQAGVNEQYF
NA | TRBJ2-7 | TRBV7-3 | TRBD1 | TGTGCCAGCAGCCACCGGGACAGGGGGGTCCCCTACGAGCAGTACTTC | CASSHRDRGVPYEQYF
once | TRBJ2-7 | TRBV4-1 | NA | TGCGCCAGCAGCCAGATGGGAGCGGGCTCCTACGAGCAGTACTTC | CASSQMGAGSYEQYF
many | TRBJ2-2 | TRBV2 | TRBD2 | TGTGCCAGCAGTTGGACTAGCTCGAACACCGGGGAGCTGTTTTTT | CASSWTSSNTGELFF
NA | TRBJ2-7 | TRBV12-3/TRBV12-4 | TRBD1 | TGTGCCAGCACCCGACAGGGTTCCTACGAGCAGTACTTC | CASTRQGSYEQYF
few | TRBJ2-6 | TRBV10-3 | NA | TGTGCCATCAGTGAGTCCCGGGCGTCTGGGGCCAACGTCCTGACTTTC | CAISESRASGANVLTF
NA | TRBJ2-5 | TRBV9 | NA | TGTGCCAGCAGCGTAGGTGGAGGGAGAGGTGTAGAGACCCAGTACTTC | CASSVGGGRGVETQYF
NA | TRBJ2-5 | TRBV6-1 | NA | TGTGCCAGCAGGCCACGGGGCCAAGAGACCCAGTACTTC | CASRPRGQETQYF
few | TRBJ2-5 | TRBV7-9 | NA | TGTGCCAGCAGCCCCCCGACAGGCACAGGGACCCAGTACTTC | CASSPPTGTGTQYF
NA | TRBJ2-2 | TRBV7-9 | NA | TGTGCCAGCAAGCGGATCCAGAACACCGGGGAGCTGTTTTTT | CASKRIQNTGELFF
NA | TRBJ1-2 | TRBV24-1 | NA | TGTGCCACCAGTGACTTTTTTAGCGGCTACACCTTC | CATSDFFSGYTF
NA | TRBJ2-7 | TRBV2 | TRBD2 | TGTGCCACCCCGGGGGGGGGCCTCTCAGATACGCAGTATTTC | CATPGGGLSDTQYF
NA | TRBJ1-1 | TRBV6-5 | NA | TGTGCCAGCAGTTACCAGGGGCGAACTGAAGCTTTCTTT | CASSYQGRTEAFF
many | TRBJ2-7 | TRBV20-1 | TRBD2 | TGCAGTGCTAGTGGTTCGCCCAGTAGCGGGAGGGGCGAGCAGTACTTC | CSASGSPSSGRGEQYF
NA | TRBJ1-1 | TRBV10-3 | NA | TGTGCCATCAGTGAGTCAGGGAACACTGAAGCTTTCTTT | CAISESGNTEAFF
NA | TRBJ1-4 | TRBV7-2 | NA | TGTGCCAGCAGCTTGACCGTCTTGGGTGAAAAACTGTTTTTT | CASSLTVLGEKLFF
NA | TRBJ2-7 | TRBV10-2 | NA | TGCGCCAGCAGTGACGTGGGACGCGAGGGAAACTACGAGCAGTACTTC | CASSDVGREGNYEQYF
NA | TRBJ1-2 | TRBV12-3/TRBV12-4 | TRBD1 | TGTGCCAGCAGCCCATCACAGGGACAGAGCACGAATGGCTACACCTTC | CASSPSQGQSTNGYTF
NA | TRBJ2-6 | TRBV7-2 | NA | TGTGCCAGCAGCGAGAGGAGGGACTCTGGGGCCAACGTCCTGACTTTC | CASSERRDSGANVLTF
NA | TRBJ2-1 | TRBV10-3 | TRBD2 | TGTGCCATCAGTGGTTCAGGACTAGTCTTCAATGAGCAGTTCTTC | CAISGSGLVFNEQFF
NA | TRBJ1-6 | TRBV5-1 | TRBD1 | TGCACCAGCGGCCCGGACAGGTTTAATTCACCCCTCCACTTT | CTSGPDRFNSPLHF
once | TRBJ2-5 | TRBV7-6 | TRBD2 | TGTGCCAGCAGTGACCCGAGCGGGAGGGCCGGGGAGACCCCGTACTTC | CASSDPSGRAGETPYF
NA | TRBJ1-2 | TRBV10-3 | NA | TGTGCCATCAGTCCTGAACGGGGATTGAGTGGCTACACCTTC | CAISPERGLSGYTF
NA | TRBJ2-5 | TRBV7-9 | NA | TGTGCCAGCAGCGGCCTGGGGGGTCTTCCTACGGAGACCCAGTACTTC | CASSGLGGLPTETQYF
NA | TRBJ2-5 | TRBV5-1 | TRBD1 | TGCGCCAGCAGCTCAGGACAGGGACCAGAGACCCAGTACTTC | CASSSGQGPETQYF
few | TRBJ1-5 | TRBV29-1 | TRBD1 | TGCGCAGGGGGATATAGCAATCAGCCCCAGCATTTT | CAGGYSNQPQHF
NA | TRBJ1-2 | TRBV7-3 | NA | TGTGCCAGCAGCCCCAGGGGCGGACTCTATGGCTACACCTTC | CASSPRGGLYGYTF
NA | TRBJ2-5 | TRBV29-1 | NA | TGCAGCGTCGACCTGGGGATTCAAGAGACCCAGTACTTC | CSVDLGIQETQYF
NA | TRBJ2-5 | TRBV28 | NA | TGTGCCAGCAGTTCGCCTAGCCCTCAGGGGACCCAGTACTTC | CASSSPSPQGTQYF
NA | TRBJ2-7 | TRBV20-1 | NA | TGCAGTGCTAGGATGAGGAGCTCCTACGAGCAGTACTTC | CSARMRSSYEQYF
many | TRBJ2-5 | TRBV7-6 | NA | TGTGCCAGCAGCCGCCCAGGGACAGAGACCCAGTACTTC | CASSRPGTETQYF
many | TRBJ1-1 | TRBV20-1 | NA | TGCAGTGCAGGGATGAACACTGAAGCTTTCTTT | CSAGMNTEAFF
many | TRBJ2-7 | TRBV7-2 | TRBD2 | TGTGCCAGCAGCTTGGGACTAGCGGGAGTTAGCGAGCAGTACTTC | CASSLGLAGVSEQYF
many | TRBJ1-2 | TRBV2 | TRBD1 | TGTGCCAGCAGTGGAGACAGGGGGCGGAACTATGGCTACACCTTC | CASSGDRGRNYGYTF
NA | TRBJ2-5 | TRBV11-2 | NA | TGTGCCAGCAGCTTAGATCTGAGGGACCAGCCCCAGTACTTC | CASSLDLRDQPQYF
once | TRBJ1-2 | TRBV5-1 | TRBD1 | TGCGCCAGCAGCTTGGAGGGACAGGTTGGTGGCTACACCTTC | CASSLEGQVGGYTF
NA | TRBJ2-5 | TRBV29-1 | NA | TGCAGCGCTTCAGCCGGGGAGACCCAGTACTTC | CSASAGETQYF
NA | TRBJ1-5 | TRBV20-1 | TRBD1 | TGCAGTGCCAGCAGCCGAGACAGGGCTCAGCCCCAGCATTTT | CSASSRDRAQPQHF
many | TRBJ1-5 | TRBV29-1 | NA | TGCACCCCGACCTTGACAGAATTAGATCAGCCCCAGCATTTT | CTPTLTELDQPQHF